Below, 29 T cell receptor beta chains from the same sample are listed, as sequenced in a study of identical twins. TCRdb passed the 5' RACE reads through MiXCR, listing each CDR3 protein once. Of around 490,000 distinct CDR3 sequences listed, 12% to 15% were seen once; the top ten hold more than 0.4%. This sample also belongs to another study, concerning yellow fever vaccine responses in identical twins.

The sample was CD4+ T cells sorted from blood. These TCRs come from a young woman in good health.

The chain uses TRBV12-3 or TRBV12-4 and TRBJ2-2; D possibly corresponds to TRBD1 (6 bases). This CDR3 comprises 18 residues. The ends were cut back, 11 bases at V and 2 bases at J, with 27 bases in the middle. DNA for the CDR3: TGTGCCTGCTGTTTCACTGGGACAACGAGGTTTAACACCGGGGAGCTGTTTTTT. As protein: CACCFTGTTRFNTGELFF.

This chain connects TRBV4-1 to TRBJ2-7, with D perhaps matching TRBD1 (6 bases). Per the germline V gene, CDR1 is MGHRA and CDR2 is YSYEKL. The CDR3 consists of 16 residues. V shed 0 bases and J shed 2 bases, with 14 bases lying between them. The chain's CDR3 is CASSQDWGLRAYEQYF. The CDR3 DNA follows: TGCGCCAGCAGCCAAGATTGGGGGCTTCGGGCCTACGAGCAGTACTTC.

The chain employs TRBV18 and TRBJ2-4; D gene ambiguous. The germline V gene has CDR1 KGHSH and CDR2 LQKENI. The CDR3 is made up of 15 amino acids. Trimming removed 0 bases at V and 0 bases at J, with 6 bases between. The CDR3 DNA is TGTGCCAGCTCACCACCCCGATTAGCCAAAAACATTCAGTACTTC. It specifies CASSPPRLAKNIQYF.

The rearrangement uses TRBV13 and TRBJ2-1, with D perhaps assigned TRBD1 or TRBD2 (5 bases each). CDR1 is PRHDT and CDR2 is FYEKMQ in the germline V gene (reference sequence). The CDR3 spans 19 residues. V was cut by 5 bases and J by 0 bases, with 23 bases left in between. The CDR3 loop is CASSRPGLARPSSYNEQFF. The CDR3 coding sequence is TGTGCCAGCAGCCGACCAGGGCTAGCAAGACCGAGCTCCTACAATGAGCAGTTCTTC.

The gene calls are TRBV5-1 and TRBJ2-7; 7 bases fit TRBD1. Germline-derived CDR1 and CDR2 are SGHRS and YFSETQ. Trimming removed 3 bases from V and 3 bases from J; junction bases left unmatched: 3. CDR3 size: 13 residues. The CDR3 DNA reads TGCGCCAGCAGCTACAGACAGGGCTACGAGCAGTACTTC. Amino acid sequence: CASSYRQGYEQYF.

This clonotype turned up a few times. The rearrangement uses TRBV28 and TRBJ1-1; D gene ambiguous. Trimming shortened V by 7 bases and J by 5 bases, and 11 bases separated the two germline ends. Germline V lookup: CDR1 MDHEN, CDR2 SYDVKM. The CDR3 contains 12 residues. As DNA, the CDR3 is TGTGCCAGCACCGTGACGAGGACTGAAGCTTTCTTT. Translated: CASTVTRTEAFF.

The table lists this clonotype with many counts. The V and J genes are TRBV12-3 or TRBV12-4 and TRBJ1-2; TRBD1 matches at 10 bases. After removal of 1 base from V and 0 bases from J, the junction contained 2 bases not matched to a gene. The CDR3 runs to 16 residues. CDR3 sequence: CASSLGTGGANYGYTF. The DNA of the CDR3 is TGTGCCAGCAGTTTAGGGACAGGGGGAGCTAACTATGGCTACACCTTC.

This clonotype was seen at least ten times. The chain couples TRBV12-3 or TRBV12-4 to TRBJ1-5, with TRBD1 matching 8 bases. V shed 6 bases, J shed 1 base, and the junction held 11 bases outside the gene matches. This CDR3 comprises 17 residues. DNA of the CDR3: TGTGCCAGCAGCCGGGGGACAGGTAGTAGGAGCAATCAGCCCCAGCATTTT. Its protein is CASSRGTGSRSNQPQHF.

The sample holds a few counts of this clonotype. The chain joins TRBV4-2 to TRBJ2-1, with 10 bases lining up with TRBD2. This CDR3 contains 16 residues. J lost 7 bases, V lost 1 base, and 7 bases had no gene match. Germline V gene lookup returns CDR1 LGHNA and CDR2 YNFKEQ. The CDR3 here is CASSQGTGTSVNEQFF. CDR3 coding DNA: TGTGCCAGCAGCCAAGGTACCGGGACTAGCGTAAATGAGCAGTTCTTC.

The chain has TRBV7-8 and TRBJ1-5, with a tentative D call TRBD1 (5 bases). Germline V CDR1 and CDR2: SGHVS, FQNEAQ. Deletions cut 2 bases from V and 3 bases from J, with 11 bases between. CDR3 size: 15 residues. CDR3 in DNA: TGTGCCAGCAGCTTATTTTCAGGGACCAATCAGCCCCAGCATTTT. Protein product: CASSLFSGTNQPQHF.

This clonotype appeared a few times. CDR3 protein: CSAPAGTSTDTQYF. DNA of the CDR3: TGCAGTGCGCCAGCGGGGACTAGCACAGATACGCAGTATTTT. The rearrangement joins TRBV20-1 to TRBJ2-3; 7 nucleotides line up with TRBD2. With V trimmed by 6 bases and J by 0 bases, 6 bases remained unmatched. The CDR3 length is 14 residues. Germline V CDR1 and CDR2: DFQATT, SNEGSKA (reference sequence).

The J gene is TRBJ1-1, the V gene TRBV20-1; TRBD1 matches 7 bases. The V and J ends lost 0 bases and 6 bases, in that order; junction bases with no gene match: 10. Germline V CDR1 and CDR2: DFQATT, SNEGSKA (reference sequence). This CDR3 spans 15 amino acids. The CDR3: CSARELSDRPAEAFF. In DNA, the CDR3 is TGCAGTGCTAGAGAACTTTCGGACAGGCCCGCTGAAGCTTTCTTT.

Ten or more counts support this clonotype. The V and J genes are TRBV5-1 and TRBJ2-1; D ambiguous. CDR3 length: 15 amino acids. Germline loops: CDR1 SGHRS, CDR2 YFSETQ. V lost 0 bases and J 2 bases, leaving 9 bases between the germline ends. CDR3 sequence (DNA): TGCGCCAGCAGCTTGGATACTGATCCCTACAATGAGCAGTTCTTC. This sequence encodes CASSLDTDPYNEQFF.

This clonotype occurred a few times. The chain joins TRBV5-1 to TRBJ2-2; TRBD1 matches 9 bases. This CDR3 comprises 16 residues. The junction had 9 bases not matched to a gene; V was cut back by 8 bases and J by 1 base. CDR1 is SGHRS, CDR2 YFSETQ, per germline. This CDR3 reads CASTLDRGLNTGELFF. The CDR3 DNA reads as TGCGCCAGTACTTTGGACAGGGGCTTGAACACCGGGGAGCTGTTTTTT. Variable domain in full (rest from reference TRBV5-1 and TRBJ2-2): KAGVTQTPRYLIKTRGQQVTLSCSPISGHRSVSWYQQTPGQGLQFLFEYFSETQRNKGNFPGRFSGRQFSNSRSEMNVSTLELGDSALYLCASTLDRGLNTGELFFGEGSRLTVL.

This clonotype appeared a few times. V is TRBV20-1 and J is TRBJ2-7, with 9 positions matching TRBD1. Germline V CDR1 and CDR2: DFQATT, SNEGSKA (reference sequence). V shed 2 bases, J shed 6 bases, and the junction held 8 bases outside the gene matches. There are 14 residues in the CDR3. Here the CDR3 DNA reads TGCAGTGCTAGATCGGGACAGGGTGGGGGCGAGCAGTACTTC. It specifies CSARSGQGGGEQYF.

The rearrangement uses TRBV12-3 or TRBV12-4 and TRBJ2-1; D is perhaps TRBD1 (6 bases). The CDR3 covers 15 residues. Trimming took 5 bases from V and 4 from J, leaving 15 bases between them. The CDR3 bases are TGTGCCAGCAGTCCCCGGTCAGGGGTTTACAATGAGCAGTTCTTC. It is translated as CASSPRSGVYNEQFF.

The chain combines TRBV28 with TRBJ2-5; unclear D gene. CDR3 size: 14 residues. Germline V CDR1 and CDR2: MDHEN, SYDVKM. The V end lost 2 bases, the J end lost 5 bases, and 12 bases lay between the germline ends. The CDR3 here is CASSLAPGRETQYF. The CDR3 DNA sequence: TGTGCCAGCAGTTTAGCCCCTGGGCGGGAGACCCAGTACTTC.

This clonotype was seen more than once but under ten times. The chain links TRBV3-1 to TRBJ2-7, with 10 bases aligning to TRBD2. From germline, CDR1 is LGHDT and CDR2 YNNKEL (reference sequence). V shed 4 bases, J shed 1 base, and the junction held 7 bases outside the gene matches. CDR3 length equals 16 residues. CDR3 protein: CASSPAASGSSYEQYF. Written as DNA, the CDR3 is TGTGCCAGCAGCCCAGCGGCTAGCGGGAGTTCCTACGAGCAGTACTTC.

This chain joins TRBV20-1 and TRBJ2-1; 9 bases align to TRBD2. The V segment lost 5 bases and the J segment 7 bases; nucleotides outside the gene matches: 9. CDR1 and CDR2 (germline): DFQATT, SNEGSKA (reference sequence). CDR3 length equals 14 residues. CDR3 protein: CSALGLANSNEQFF. CDR3 coding DNA: TGCAGTGCTTTGGGACTAGCTAATTCGAATGAGCAGTTCTTC.

This clonotype was observed a handful of times. V usage is TRBV24-1 and J usage is TRBJ2-3; D remains ambiguous. Trimming took off 5 bases at V and 4 bases at J, with 12 bases between the two ends. The germline CDR1 and CDR2 sequences are KGHDR and SFDVKD. The CDR3 has 14 amino acids. CDR3 sequence reads: CATSGPGYADTQYF. DNA for the CDR3: TGTGCCACCAGTGGACCGGGTTACGCAGATACGCAGTATTTT.

The CDR3 coding sequence is TGTGCCAGCAGCCGGCGGGACAGATCCGAGCAGTACGTC. Translation: CASSRRDRSEQYV. The chain carries TRBV7-4 and TRBJ2-7; D might be TRBD1 (7 bases). The CDR3 consists of 13 residues. Trimming cost V 5 bases and J 6 bases, with 14 bases left between them. Germline V gene data show CDR1 as SGHVT and CDR2 as SQSDAQ.

This clonotype was picked up a small number of times. The rearrangement uses TRBV27 and TRBJ1-4; D gene unclear. This CDR3 has 15 residues. The germline V gene has CDR1 MNHEY and CDR2 SMNVEV (reference sequence). Deletions cut 4 bases from V and 9 bases from J, with 18 bases between. CDR3 residues: CASSSMTQSRQKLFF. CDR3 bases: TGTGCCAGCAGTTCGATGACCCAATCAAGACAAAAACTGTTTTTT.

The chain carries TRBV18 and TRBJ2-7; 8 bases map to TRBD1. Trimming took 1 base from V and 6 from J; bases not matched to a gene: 5. Germline CDR1 KGHSH, CDR2 LQKENI. There are 14 residues in the CDR3. The CDR3 bases are TGTGCCAGCTCACCACTCCGGACAGGGACCGAGCAGTACGTC. Its protein product is CASSPLRTGTEQYV.

The chain recombines TRBV12-3 or TRBV12-4 with TRBJ2-1; a possible D gene is TRBD1 (6 bases). The V end lost 3 bases, the J end lost 5 bases, and 14 bases lay between the germline ends. CDR3 length equals 15 residues. The CDR3 spells CASSFWQGRNNEQFF. CDR3 sequence (DNA): TGTGCCAGCAGTTTTTGGCAGGGGCGAAACAATGAGCAGTTCTTC.

This clonotype was counted a few times. The chain joins TRBV20-1 to TRBJ2-4; no clear D. Trimming removed 0 bases from V and 7 bases from J, with 13 bases in between. Germline-derived CDR1 and CDR2 are DFQATT and SNEGSKA (reference sequence). The CDR3 covers 14 residues. The CDR3 region is CSARDFAEANIQYF. In DNA form, the CDR3 reads TGCAGTGCTAGAGATTTCGCGGAAGCGAACATTCAGTACTTC.

The rearrangement links TRBV7-2 to TRBJ1-2; D is perhaps TRBD1 (6 bases). Germline-derived CDR1 and CDR2 are SGHTA and FQGNSA. This CDR3 comprises 16 residues. With 6 bases removed from V and 1 base from J, the gap between germline ends came to 18 bases. CDR3 in DNA: TGTGCCAGCAGGGAGGGAGGACAGAAAGATAACTATGGCTACACCTTC. Amino acids: CASREGGQKDNYGYTF.

This clonotype appeared once. The chain recombines TRBV10-3 with TRBJ2-1; 7 nucleotides agree with TRBD2. The germline CDR1 and CDR2 sequences are ENHRY and SYGVKD. V gave up 3 bases and J gave up 4 bases; unmatched junction bases: 6. This CDR3 is built from 15 residues. The CDR3 coding sequence is TGTGCCATCAGTGATCGGCGGGAGCAATACAATGAGCAGTTCTTC. This encodes CAISDRREQYNEQFF.

This rearrangement joins TRBV7-8 to TRBJ2-1; 12 bases agree with TRBD2. The CDR3 is made up of 15 amino acids. J gave up 10 bases and V 5 bases, and 9 bases lay outside the gene matches. Germline CDR1 and CDR2: SGHVS and FQNEAQ. The CDR3 sequence: CASSPRLAGDHEQFF. The CDR3 region has the DNA TGTGCCAGCAGCCCCCGACTAGCGGGAGATCACGAGCAGTTCTTC.

This clonotype has a handful of counts. The chain couples TRBV7-2 to TRBJ2-2, with D perhaps matching TRBD2 (5 bases). Trimming took off 4 bases at V and 7 bases at J, with 7 bases between the two ends. The CDR3 covers 12 residues. Germline CDR1 and CDR2: SGHTA and FQGNSA. CDR3 in amino acids: CASSWGVGELFF. The DNA for the CDR3 is TGTGCCAGCAGCTGGGGAGTCGGGGAGCTGTTTTTT.